This T cell receptor beta chain was identified during a study of T and B cells in COVID-19 patients. Study-level results: Sorted SARS-CoV-2-responsive or tetramer+ T cells and CD4+, regulatory and CD8+ subsets were not yet sequenced.

TRB rearrangements were amplified by multiplex PCR with BIOMED2 TRB-A/B primers. TCRdb passed the multiplex PCR reads through MiXCR, listing each CDR3 protein once. The table includes about 7,100 distinct CDR3 sequences, less than 30% detected once. TRB was amplified from about 260-540 ng of blood genomic DNA. Germline CDR1 reads GTSNPN; CDR2 reads SVGIG (reference sequence). The CDR3 contains 14 residues. V was pared by 1 base and J by 6 bases, with 15 bases between. Notes on this clonotype: Its antigen remains unidentified.

Input material: blood. V gene TRBV30 combines with J gene TRBJ1-1, with a possible D match to TRBD1 (6 bases). This TCR was recovered from a human donor with active COVID-19. As DNA, the CDR3 is TGTGCCTGGAGTGCCGGGACAATATTCTCTGAAGCTTTCTTT. It codes for CAWSAGTIFSEAFF. Variable domain in full (rest from reference TRBV30 and TRBJ1-1): SQTIHQWPATLVQPVGSPLSLECTVEGTSNPNLYWYRQAAGRGLQLLFYSVGIGQISSEVPQNLSASRPQDRQFILSSKKLLLSDSGFYLCAWSAGTIFSEAFFGQGTRLTVV.